This entry lists 24 T cell receptor beta chains sequenced from one sample in a study of blood T cell repertoires in COVID-19. Using immunoSEQ multiplex PCR, the repertoire was profiled, and TCRdb retains in-frame clones only, with some absent. This sample has around 100,000 clones; 90% occur once, and the top ten carry under 6%. Material: peripheral blood. The receptors were gathered from a woman between 45 and 65 years old with acute or convalescent COVID-19.

This chain connects TRBV9 to TRBJ1-3; 9 nucleotides line up with TRBD1. V dropped 4 bases and J dropped 5; count of bases not matched to a gene: 7. The CDR3 is 15 amino acids. Per germline, CDR1 SGDLS and CDR2 YYNGEE. This CDR3 is CASSPTGGRRNTIYF. For the CDR3, the DNA is TGTGCCAGCAGCCCGACAGGGGGAAGGCGAAACACCATATATTTT.

Written as DNA, the CDR3 is TGTGCCAGCAGCTTAGTGGTCGGTTTTACCGATGAGCAGTTCTTC. As protein: CASSLVVGFTDEQFF. The rearrangement joins TRBV7-6 to TRBJ2-1; no definite D call. V lost 1 base, J lost 8 bases, and 15 bases lay in between. Germline lookup yields CDR1 SGHVS and CDR2 FNYEAQ. This CDR3 has 15 amino acids.

V gene TRBV4-2 combines with J gene TRBJ2-3, with 16 positions matching TRBD2. This CDR3 contains 18 residues. The V segment lost 0 bases and the J segment 6 bases; nucleotides outside the gene matches: 6. Germline V CDR1 and CDR2: LGHNA, YNFKEQ. This CDR3 reads CASSQDGSGLAGGDTQYF. The CDR3 coding sequence is TGTGCCAGCAGCCAAGATGGTTCGGGACTAGCGGGGGGGGATACGCAGTATTTT.

The chain uses TRBV27 and TRBJ2-7; 9 nucleotides line up with TRBD2. Germline V CDR1 and CDR2: MNHEY, SMNVEV (reference sequence). The junction had 2 bases not matched to a gene; V was cut back by 4 bases and J by 4 bases. The CDR3 has 13 amino acids. The CDR3 spells CASSSAGGYEQYF. The DNA for the CDR3 is TGTGCCAGCAGTTCCGCGGGAGGGTACGAGCAGTACTTC.

The chain links TRBV6-1 to TRBJ2-3, with TRBD1 as a possible D gene (6 bases). Germline V gene data show CDR1 as MNHNS and CDR2 as SASEGT. The ends were cut back, 1 base at V and 9 bases at J, with 29 bases in the middle. The length of the CDR3 is 19 residues. The CDR3 coding sequence is TGTGCCAGCAGTGAAGTGGGGTATAGTCACCCCGGAACAGGGAACACGCAGTATTTT. Protein sequence: CASSEVGYSHPGTGNTQYF.

The chain carries TRBV18 and TRBJ1-2; 8 bases map to TRBD1. The length of the CDR3 is 15 residues. J lost 5 bases, V lost 3 bases, and 8 bases had no gene match. CDR1 and CDR2 (germline): KGHSH, LQKENI. CDR3 in amino acids: CASSPGQATEYGYTF. As DNA, the CDR3 is TGTGCCAGCTCACCGGGACAGGCTACCGAATATGGCTACACCTTC.

This chain connects TRBV19 to TRBJ2-7; 7 bases are shared with TRBD1. The CDR3 runs to 13 residues. Germline V lookup: CDR1 LNHDA, CDR2 SQIVND (reference sequence). V was clipped by 5 bases and J by 5 bases; unmatched bases: 6. The CDR3 region is CASSFTGANEQYF. The CDR3 DNA is TGTGCCAGTAGTTTCACAGGGGCTAACGAGCAGTACTTC.

This chain joins TRBV19 and TRBJ1-1; TRBD1 agrees at 8 bases. CDR3 length equals 15 residues. Germline assignment: CDR1 LNHDA and CDR2 SQIVND (reference sequence). The V gene end was trimmed by 6 bases and the J gene end by 3 bases; junction bases not matched to a gene: 9. CDR3 residues: CASRRAQGAYTEAFF. The CDR3 DNA sequence: TGTGCCAGTAGGAGGGCCCAGGGGGCTTACACTGAAGCTTTCTTT.

V and J are TRBV27 and TRBJ1-6; D is unclear. Germline V gives CDR1 MNHEY, CDR2 SMNVEV (reference sequence). The CDR3 is 12 amino acids. Trimming removed 5 bases at V and 12 bases at J, with 11 bases between. The CDR3: CASSLANRPLHF. The DNA of the CDR3 is TGTGCCAGCAGTCTCGCCAACAGACCCCTCCACTTT.

The chain is built from TRBV13 and TRBJ1-4; D is unresolved. There are 14 residues in the CDR3. With 5 bases removed from V and 3 bases from J, the gap between germline ends came to 10 bases. Germline CDR1 PRHDT, CDR2 FYEKMQ (reference sequence). The CDR3 sequence: CASSGPPANEKLFF. Here the CDR3 DNA reads TGTGCCAGCAGCGGGCCGCCTGCTAATGAAAAACTGTTTTTT.

The chain links TRBV2 to TRBJ2-7, with 11 bases lining up with TRBD2. V dropped 5 bases and J dropped 3; count of bases not matched to a gene: 9. CDR3 length: 16 residues. The germline V gene has CDR1 SNHLY and CDR2 FYNNEI. The CDR3 protein is CASSLTRLAGFYEQYF. The CDR3 nucleotides are TGTGCCAGCAGTCTTACACGACTAGCGGGGTTCTACGAGCAGTACTTC.

CDR3 sequence reads: CASSIDSSGRGNTGELFF. The CDR3 DNA follows: TGTGCCAGTAGTATAGATTCCTCCGGCAGGGGGAACACCGGGGAGCTGTTTTTT. This sequence joins TRBV19 and TRBJ2-2; possibly TRBD1 for D (6 bases). V lost 0 bases and J lost 1, with 15 bases in between. The CDR3 has 18 amino acids. CDR1 LNHDA and CDR2 SQIVND come from the germline V gene (reference sequence).

The V and J genes are TRBV7-6 and TRBJ2-1; no clear D. The CDR3 length is 11 residues. The germline gives CDR1 SGHVS, CDR2 FNYEAQ. Trimming shortened V by 4 bases and J by 8 bases, and 6 bases separated the two germline ends. The CDR3 DNA reads TGTGCCAGCAGCTCTAACGATGAGCAGTTCTTC. Its translation is CASSSNDEQFF.

This clone has just one count. The J gene is TRBJ1-1, the V gene TRBV7-9; 9 bases line up with TRBD1. V was clipped by 5 bases and J by 2 bases; unmatched bases: 9. The CDR3 has 16 residues. Germline V CDR1 and CDR2: SEHNR, FQNEAQ (reference sequence). The CDR3 DNA sequence: TGTGCCAGCAGCCAACTCGGACAGGGGTCCAACACTGAAGCTTTCTTT. This codes for CASSQLGQGSNTEAFF.

Written as DNA, the CDR3 is TGTGCCAGCAGTTTATCGCTAGAGTCAAACATTCAGTACTTC. Translating it yields CASSLSLESNIQYF. J is TRBJ2-4 and V is TRBV28, with D unresolved. Germline V lookup: CDR1 MDHEN, CDR2 SYDVKM. The V end was cut by 1 base, the J end by 6 bases, with 10 bases between. The CDR3 is 14 amino acids.

About this clone itself: Other nucleotide sequences from this sample produce the same CDR3. V is TRBV18 and J is TRBJ1-1; a weak D match, TRBD1 (5 bases). In germline, CDR1 is KGHSH, CDR2 LQKENI. CDR3 length equals 13 residues. Trimming took off 3 bases at V and 1 base at J, with 6 bases between the two ends. The CDR3 coding sequence is TGTGCCAGCTCACCGGGGCCGAACACTGAAGCTTTCTTT. This translates into CASSPGPNTEAFF.

V and J are TRBV6-6 and TRBJ1-5; 9 bases map to TRBD1. The CDR3 contains 15 residues. Germline-derived CDR1 and CDR2 are MNHNY and SVGAGI (reference sequence). V shed 7 bases and J 2 bases; nucleotides not matched to a gene: 6. The DNA of the CDR3 is TGTGCCAGCAATTCTCGGACAGGGGGCAATCAGCCCCAGCATTTT. Protein product: CASNSRTGGNQPQHF.

The V and J genes are TRBV5-1 and TRBJ1-1; D is ambiguous. The CDR3 has 14 amino acids. Germline V lookup: CDR1 SGHRS, CDR2 YFSETQ. V lost 3 bases and J 4 bases, leaving 13 bases between the germline ends. The CDR3 DNA follows: TGCGCCAGCAGCTCGAGGGCCTCGGGCACTGAAGCTTTCTTT. Its protein is CASSSRASGTEAFF. Combining the CDR3 with reference TRBV5-1 and TRBJ1-1 gives the whole variable domain KAGVTQTPRYLIKTRGQQVTLSCSPISGHRSVSWYQQTPGQGLQFLFEYFSETQRNKGNFPGRFSGRQFSNSRSEMNVSTLELGDSALYLCASSSRASGTEAFFGQGTRLTVV.

The chain couples TRBV7-2 to TRBJ1-1; D may be TRBD1 (6 bases). Trimming cost V 2 bases and J 7 bases, with 8 bases left between them. Germline loops: CDR1 SGHTA, CDR2 FQGNSA. The CDR3 is 12 amino acids. DNA for the CDR3: TGTGCCAGCAGCTTAAACAGGGATGAAGCTTTCTTT. This translates into CASSLNRDEAFF.

The chain is built from TRBV27 and TRBJ1-2, with 7 bases lining up with TRBD1. This CDR3 spans 12 amino acids. V trimming: 5 bases; J trimming: 6 bases; junction bases outside the gene matches: 3. CDR1 and CDR2 from the germline V gene are MNHEY and SMNVEV (reference sequence). The chain's CDR3 is CASSLTGDGYTF. In DNA form, the CDR3 reads TGTGCCAGCAGTCTCACAGGGGATGGCTACACCTTC.

The chain has TRBV19 and TRBJ2-2; no firm D call. V shed 11 bases and J shed 7 bases, with 11 bases lying between them. This CDR3 contains 11 residues. CDR1 LNHDA and CDR2 SQIVND come from the germline V gene (reference sequence). The CDR3 loop is CACHSGGELFF. In nucleotides, the CDR3 is TGTGCCTGTCATTCGGGCGGGGAGCTGTTTTTT. Full variable domain (outside the CDR3, taken from reference TRBV19 and TRBJ2-2): DGGITQSPKYLFRKEGQNVTLSCEQNLNHDAMYWYRQDPGQGLRLIYYSQIVNDFQKGDIAEGYSVSREKKESFPLTVTSAQKNPTAFYLCACHSGGELFFGEGSRLTVL.

J is TRBJ1-2 and V is TRBV30; D unresolved. The CDR3 runs 12 residues. From germline, CDR1 is GTSNPN and CDR2 SVGIG (reference sequence). Trimming pared 4 bases from V and 1 base from J, leaving 7 bases between. DNA for the CDR3: TGTGCCTGGACCCCACTTAACTATGGCTACACCTTC. Protein sequence: CAWTPLNYGYTF.

The chain has TRBV7-9 and TRBJ2-6; D is undetermined. Germline V gene sequence: CDR1 SEHNR, CDR2 FQNEAQ (reference sequence). V was shortened by 5 bases and J by 0 bases, with 8 bases between the two germline ends. The CDR3 is 15 amino acids. The CDR3 DNA reads as TGTGCCAGCAGCCCTAGGAGCTCTGGGGCCAACGTCCTGACTTTC. This sequence encodes CASSPRSSGANVLTF.

This chain uses TRBV19 with TRBJ2-1; tentative D call: TRBD1 (6 bases). CDR1 is LNHDA and CDR2 is SQIVND in the germline V gene (reference sequence). The CDR3 consists of 17 residues. V lost 6 bases and J lost 0, with 18 bases in between. CDR3 DNA sequence: TGTGCCAGTAGCCTTCAATTCACAGGGAGCTCCTACAATGAGCAGTTCTTC. This translates into CASSLQFTGSSYNEQFF. Looking up the rest from reference TRBV19 and TRBJ2-1 gives the full variable domain: DGGITQSPKYLFRKEGQNVTLSCEQNLNHDAMYWYRQDPGQGLRLIYYSQIVNDFQKGDIAEGYSVSREKKESFPLTVTSAQKNPTAFYLCASSLQFTGSSYNEQFFGPGTRLTVL.